This T cell receptor (beta chain) was sequenced for a study of cytomegalovirus exposure and HLA in healthy donors (dated by TCRdb to about 2017). For context, the study as a whole: In an earlier analysis of approximately 640 of the donors, 250 to 300 Gb of sequence data and roughly 100 million unique TCR beta sequences from about 179 million T cells were reported. An early release covering some 640 HLA-typed donors comprised roughly 300 gigabases of sequencing data and roughly 86 million unique TCR sequences. Of the approximately 400 genotyped donors, over 65% fell in the genetic ancestry cluster associated with self-reported Caucasian donors. The study was designed to test whether signatures of past pathogen exposure could be identified by cataloging public T cell receptors. The study profiled the T cell repertoires of around 700 subjects by immunosequencing and related them to cytomegalovirus serostatus. In addition to the first cohort of roughly 700 subjects, a separate validation cohort of 100 to 150 different subjects was used. High-throughput TCR immunosequencing, statistical association of individual TCRs with disease status, and machine learning were combined to predict cytomegalovirus infection status. A later analysis re-examined previously published TCR beta repertoires from several hundred donors and added high-resolution HLA genotyping to investigate patterns of TCR occurrence. In the later analysis, no new phenotypic data were used to find candidate immune exposures; instead, reliance was placed on TCR beta sequences and their occurrence across donors. An earlier analysis of several hundred of the donors applied high-throughput TCR beta sequencing to assess whether each TCR beta V gene segment acted as functional or pseudogenic. Donor age, sex, ethnicity and CMV serostatus were compiled alongside the repertoire data. A later genetic analysis used genome-wide SNP genotypes for about three fifths of the 666 donors, treating that subset as a discovery cohort. All discovery cohort repertoires had been generated on a single sequencing platform. HLA typing covered class I and class II loci at four-digit resolution. The number of typed donors differed by locus: about 629-640 for A, B, C, DRB1 and DQB1; 500 to 550 for DQA1; some 590 for DPA1; and 400 to 480 for DPB1. Because of strong linkage in the cohort, five DR-DQ haplotypes were treated as single units for association and clustering. Among some 410 genotyped donors of the cohort, an average of roughly 240,000 unique TCR beta nucleotide sequences were sequenced per donor, around a sixth of them non-productive.

The cohort comprised some 680 healthy bone marrow donors. At the time of sampling, every cohort member was nominally healthy, though immune exposures that went unrecorded were likely present. The donor tested CMV seronegative and was one of the 352 seronegative cohort members. A peripheral blood sample was provided by each donor, and peripheral blood mononuclear cells were used for TCR beta sequencing. Genomic DNA was extracted from the blood cell samples with the Qiagen DNeasy Blood Extraction Kit. Points on this clone: It lacks a known antigen. No per-base quality is available; no much larger clone lies one base away.

Library preparation used the immunoSEQ multiplex PCR assay. A mixture of 60 forward primers for TCR Vbeta segments and 13 reverse primers for TCR Jbeta segments was used in the multiplex PCR. Amplification of the CDR3 region of rearranged TCR beta genes was performed with a multiplex PCR assay on genomic DNA. The amplified TCR beta libraries were sequenced on the Illumina HiSeq System as 87-base-pair reads. The original methods were these. Across the 670 or so repertoires, a later analysis counted tens of millions of unique TCR beta chains, roughly 11 million of which were shared by at least two donors. Raw reads were error-corrected and collapsed into unique sequences with a nearest-neighbor algorithm that merged closely related sequences to remove PCR and sequencing errors. To assign V, D and J gene segments, CDR3 sequences were aligned to IMGT reference sequences. For a sequence to be retained, a match of at least six nucleotides was required to both a V gene segment and a J gene segment. Rearrangements were classified as productive when the CDR3 lacked stop codons and remained in frame with V and J, and all other rearrangements were classified as non-productive. CDR3 was defined according to IMGT convention as the region running from the second conserved V-encoded cysteine to the conserved J-encoded phenylalanine. Sequences without an unambiguous match to a single V gene segment were excluded from the earlier analysis of several hundred of the donors. An earlier analysis of approximately 590 of the donors classified V segments as functional when productive rearrangements were above 56.7% and as segregating when the standard deviation between donors was above 5%. A statistical classification framework was built for diagnosing cytomegalovirus status from the catalog of TCR beta chain sequences. A later analysis assigned V and J genes by comparing TCR nucleotide sequences with IMGT/GENE-DB human TR gene sequences. Using the TCRdist pipeline, a later analysis assigned CDR3 sequences along with most-parsimonious VDJ recombination scenarios. A later analysis defined each TCR beta chain by its CDR3 amino acid sequence plus V-gene family, and excluded reads lacking a unique V-gene family. In a later analysis, a few hundred highly shared, low-generation-probability nucleotide sequences were removed to address suspected cross-contamination and a sequencing artifact. In a later analysis, a clonal expansion index for each public chain was calculated from normalized within-repertoire ranks of inferred template counts. In a later analysis, generation probabilities were computed with a VDJ recombination model fitted to out-of-frame rearrangements, and the resulting probabilities were checked against IGoR. In a later analysis, hypergeometric tests were used to score TCR-TCR, TCR-HLA and TCR-CMV co-occurrence, with a repertoire-size bias correction applied to TCR pairs. In a later analysis, false discovery rates were estimated by permuting HLA or CMV assignments 20 times. A later analysis grouped co-occurring TCRs with DBSCAN, adding TCRdist sequence similarity when clustering within HLA-allele-positive subsets. For co-occurrence clustering, repertoires with fewer than 30,000 or more than 120,000 public chains were excluded, along with several repertoires with anomalous nucleotide sharing. Sourced from immuneACCESS, this table was stored by TCRdb with only in-frame sequences that have V and J called. A share of the clones is absent; for the studies checked, an unresolved V gene accounts for under half, and the remainder has no known explanation. V and J calls and clone size are those listed in that table; D and trimming were worked out from the DNA. For this sample the table gives around 120,000 clones, of which more than 60% were detected only once. Around 4% of the sample belongs to the ten largest clones.

The full study reports these points: Linkage disequilibrium might explain the correlated functional status among segregating V segments, but an unknown experimental factor could not be ruled out. HLA typing was unavailable for some donors at each locus, so association tests used only the typed subset. V-gene and J-gene trimming of TCR beta chains was associated with a missense DCLRE1C variant in a later genetic analysis, and the association was replicated in an independent cohort. The earlier analysis of 450 to 700 of the donors excluded seventeen rarely observed V segments, including chromosome 9 orphons, because counts were too low. When HLA alleles, especially DR and DQ, strongly co-occurred, TCR associations were difficult to assign to individual alleles. In the study, about 150 TCR beta chains were listed as associated with cytomegalovirus. According to a later genetic analysis, donors in an Asian-associated ancestry cluster had fewer N-insertions in productive TCRs than the approximately 670-donor mean. The 87-base-pair reads could not distinguish some IMGT-functional V segments, including TRBV6-2 and TRBV6-3, so those segments were excluded. According to a later analysis, parvovirus B19, influenza, CMV and Epstein-Barr virus appeared linked to several top co-occurrence clusters. A further reported finding was that TCR beta sequences accurately predicted the HLA-A and HLA-B alleles for most subjects in the first cohort. At a false discovery rate of 0.05, a later analysis linked around 15,000 TCR beta sequences to specific HLA alleles. Most TCR sequences were observed very rarely across donors, whereas some public TCRs were present in many individuals. The authors suggested that the approach could potentially be generalized to other disease states and immunological phenotypes. The sequencing pipeline was judged likely to have produced a cluster of highly shared sequence variants as a technical artifact. A later analysis found that TCR association rates varied across HLA loci, with DRB1 alleles showing the most associated TCRs and HLA-C alleles the fewest. The classifier was reported to diagnose cytomegalovirus status with high specificity and sensitivity in both the original cohort and the validation cohort. This cohort had only TCR beta chains sequenced, and the lack of alpha or paired-chain data limited which features could be detected. An earlier analysis of approximately 570 of the donors showed that most TCR beta V segments appeared in productive rearrangements either about 87% or about 30% of the time, which broadly matched IMGT annotations. Sequencing depth was assumed to be roughly uniform across donors in the presence/absence analyses, though that assumption may not hold. For the cohort, immune exposure information was limited to CMV serostatus. In a later analysis, HLA-associated TCR beta chains were found to be more clonally expanded and to have lower generation probabilities than equally common non-associated chains. Most CMV-associated TCR beta chains appeared to be HLA-restricted in a later analysis, and the HLA associations seemed to be driven largely by CMV exposure. In vitro tests confirmed that a few of the cytomegalovirus-associated TCR beta chains recognize cytomegalovirus antigens.

V and J lose 4 bases and 3 bases, and a span of 11 bases separates them. Taken from the germline V gene (reference sequence), the CDR1 and CDR2 loops are SGHNT and YYREEE. Including the terminal cysteine and phenylalanine, the CDR3 comprises 13 residues. The DNA shown is the 39-base CDR3, in frame from base 1. Input material: PBMCs. This clonotype was sampled from a woman aged 40-49 years in good health and CMV-seronegative. This sequence uses TRBV5-4 and TRBJ2-7, with the D gene uncertain. The sequenced DNA is TGTGCCAGCAGCCCGGAGTATGTCTACGAGCAGTACTTC. It translates as CASSPEYVYEQYF.